The clone carrying this TCR beta chain has more than one count but fewer than ten. Relative to the germline gene, one junction end is altered; a read error may explain this. The CDR3 has 12 amino acids. CDR1 is SGHTS and CDR2 is YDEGEE in the germline V gene. Under the authors' procedure: Reference gene primer amplification gave estimated nucleated cell counts. Produced via immunoSEQ multiplex PCR; TCRdb's table is partial and in-frame only. V and J calls and clone size are copied from that table; D and trimming were computed from the DNA. The table lists some 260,000 clones, approximately 82% of them singletons. The sample originates from a study of blood T cell repertoires in COVID-19. About the research overall: Samples came from the United States, Italy and Spain, spanning acute and convalescent COVID-19. From T cells, B-cell-depleted T cells, or PBMCs came the material, which was cDNA or gDNA.

The sequence was collected from a woman aged 18 to 35 with acute or convalescent COVID-19. The source material was peripheral blood. The chain uses TRBV5-8 and TRBJ1-1, with a tentative D call TRBD1 (5 bases). The CDR3 loop is CASSLGGRVGSF. The CDR3 bases are TGTGCCAGCAGCTTGGGGGGCAGGGTGGGATCATTT.